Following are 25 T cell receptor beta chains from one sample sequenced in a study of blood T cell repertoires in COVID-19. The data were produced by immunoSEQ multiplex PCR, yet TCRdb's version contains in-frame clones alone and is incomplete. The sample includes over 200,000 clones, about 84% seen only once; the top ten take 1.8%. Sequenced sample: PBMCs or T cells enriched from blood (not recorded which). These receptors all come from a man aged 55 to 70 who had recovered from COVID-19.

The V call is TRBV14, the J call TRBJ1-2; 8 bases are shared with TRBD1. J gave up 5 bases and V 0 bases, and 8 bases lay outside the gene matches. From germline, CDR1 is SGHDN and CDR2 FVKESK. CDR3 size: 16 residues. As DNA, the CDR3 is TGTGCCAGCAGCCAAGATGGTGGCAGGGGGCTTTATGGCTACACCTTC. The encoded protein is CASSQDGGRGLYGYTF.

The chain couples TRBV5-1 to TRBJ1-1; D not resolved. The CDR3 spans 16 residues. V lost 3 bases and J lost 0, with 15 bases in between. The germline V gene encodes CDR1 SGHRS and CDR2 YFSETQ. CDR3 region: CASSSRVGGLNTEAFF. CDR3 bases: TGCGCCAGCAGCTCGCGGGTTGGTGGGTTGAACACTGAAGCTTTCTTT.

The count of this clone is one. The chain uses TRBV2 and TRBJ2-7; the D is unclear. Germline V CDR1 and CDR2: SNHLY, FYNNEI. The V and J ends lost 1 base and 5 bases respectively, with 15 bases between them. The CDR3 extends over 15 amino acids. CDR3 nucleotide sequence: TGTGCCAGCAGTGAAGATCGCGGCAGTGTGGACGAGCAGTACTTC. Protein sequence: CASSEDRGSVDEQYF.

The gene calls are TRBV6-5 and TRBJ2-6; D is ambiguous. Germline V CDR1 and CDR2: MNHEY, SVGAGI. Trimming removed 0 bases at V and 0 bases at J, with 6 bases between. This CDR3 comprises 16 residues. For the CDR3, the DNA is TGTGCCAGCAGTTACTCGTCGGGCTCTGGGGCCAACGTCCTGACTTTC. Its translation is CASSYSSGSGANVLTF.

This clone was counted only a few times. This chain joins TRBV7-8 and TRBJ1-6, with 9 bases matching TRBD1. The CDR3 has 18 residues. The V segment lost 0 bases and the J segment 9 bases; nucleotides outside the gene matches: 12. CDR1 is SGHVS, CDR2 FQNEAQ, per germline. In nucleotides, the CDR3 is TGTGCCAGCAGCTTAGCGCTGGGACAGGGTGGTATAGGTTCACCCCTCCACTTT. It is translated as CASSLALGQGGIGSPLHF.

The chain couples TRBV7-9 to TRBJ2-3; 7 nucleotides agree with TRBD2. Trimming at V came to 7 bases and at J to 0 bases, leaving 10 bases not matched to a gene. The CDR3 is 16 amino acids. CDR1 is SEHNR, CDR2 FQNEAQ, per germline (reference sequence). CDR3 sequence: CASTLTGGRSTDTQYF. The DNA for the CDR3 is TGTGCCAGCACCCTCACGGGGGGAAGGAGCACAGATACGCAGTATTTT.

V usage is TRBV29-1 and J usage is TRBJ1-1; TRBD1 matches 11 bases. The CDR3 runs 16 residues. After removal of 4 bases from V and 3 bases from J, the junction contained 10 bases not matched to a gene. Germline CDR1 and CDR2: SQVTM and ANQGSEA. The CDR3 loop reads CSVVPGQGVLHTEAFF. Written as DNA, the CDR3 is TGCAGCGTTGTCCCGGGACAGGGGGTCTTGCACACTGAAGCTTTCTTT.

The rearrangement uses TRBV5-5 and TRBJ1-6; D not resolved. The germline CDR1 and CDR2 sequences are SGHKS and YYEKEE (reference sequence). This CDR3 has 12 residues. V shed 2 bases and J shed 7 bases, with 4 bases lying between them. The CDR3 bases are TGTGCCAGCAGCTTCGAGAATTCACCCCTCCACTTT. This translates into CASSFENSPLHF. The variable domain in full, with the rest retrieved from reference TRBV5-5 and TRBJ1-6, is DAGVTQSPTHLIKTRGQQVTLRCSPISGHKSVSWYQQVLGQGPQFIFQYYEKEERGRGNFPDRFSARQFPNYSSELNVNALLLGDSALYLCASSFENSPLHFGNGTRLTVT.

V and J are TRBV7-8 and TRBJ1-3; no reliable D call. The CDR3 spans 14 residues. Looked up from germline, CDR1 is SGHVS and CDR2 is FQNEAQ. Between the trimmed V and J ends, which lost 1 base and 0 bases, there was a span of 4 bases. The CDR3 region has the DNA TGTGCCAGCAGCTTAGACATCTCTGGAAACACCATATATTTT. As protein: CASSLDISGNTIYF.

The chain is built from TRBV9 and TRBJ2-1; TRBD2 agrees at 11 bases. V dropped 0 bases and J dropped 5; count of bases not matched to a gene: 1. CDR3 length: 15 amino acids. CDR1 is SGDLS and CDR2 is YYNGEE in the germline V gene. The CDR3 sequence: CASSVVAGGDNEQFF. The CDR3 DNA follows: TGTGCCAGCAGCGTAGTAGCGGGGGGGGACAATGAGCAGTTCTTC.

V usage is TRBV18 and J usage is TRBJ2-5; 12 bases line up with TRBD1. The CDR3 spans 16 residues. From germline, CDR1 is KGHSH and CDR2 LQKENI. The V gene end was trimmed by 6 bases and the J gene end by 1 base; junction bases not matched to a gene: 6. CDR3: CASSRDRGLLQETQYF. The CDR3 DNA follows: TGTGCCAGCTCCCGGGACAGGGGGCTTCTCCAAGAGACCCAGTACTTC.

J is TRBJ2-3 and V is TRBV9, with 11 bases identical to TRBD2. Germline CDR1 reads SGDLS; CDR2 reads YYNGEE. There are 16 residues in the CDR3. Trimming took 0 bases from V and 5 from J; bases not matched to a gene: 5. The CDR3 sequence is CASSVGLAGGGDTQYF. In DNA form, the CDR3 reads TGTGCCAGCAGCGTAGGTCTAGCGGGGGGTGGAGATACGCAGTATTTT.

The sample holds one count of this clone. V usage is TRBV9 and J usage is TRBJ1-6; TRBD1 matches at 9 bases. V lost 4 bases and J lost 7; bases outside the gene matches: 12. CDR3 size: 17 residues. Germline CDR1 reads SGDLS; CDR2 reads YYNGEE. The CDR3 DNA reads TGTGCCAGCAGCTACGCGCCGGGACAGGGAGGAAATTCACCCCTCCACTTT. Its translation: CASSYAPGQGGNSPLHF.

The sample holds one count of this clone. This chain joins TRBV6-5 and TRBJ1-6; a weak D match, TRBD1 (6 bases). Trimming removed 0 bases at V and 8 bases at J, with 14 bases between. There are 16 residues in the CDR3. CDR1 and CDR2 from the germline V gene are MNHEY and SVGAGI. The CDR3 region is CASSYSTGTSHSPLHF. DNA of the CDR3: TGTGCCAGCAGTTACTCGACCGGGACATCGCATTCACCCCTCCACTTT.

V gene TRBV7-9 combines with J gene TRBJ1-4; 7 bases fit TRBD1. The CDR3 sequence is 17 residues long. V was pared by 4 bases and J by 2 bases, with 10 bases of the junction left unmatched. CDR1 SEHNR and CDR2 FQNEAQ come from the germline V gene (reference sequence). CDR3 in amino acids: CASSSRPPGQTNEKLFF. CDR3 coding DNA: TGTGCCAGCAGCTCACGACCACCGGGACAGACTAATGAAAAACTGTTTTTT.

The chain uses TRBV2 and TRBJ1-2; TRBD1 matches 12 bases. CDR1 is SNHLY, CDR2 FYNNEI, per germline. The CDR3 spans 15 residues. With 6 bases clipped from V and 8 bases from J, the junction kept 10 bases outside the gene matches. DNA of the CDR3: TGTGCCAGCAGCTTTCGGGACAGGGGGCTGACGGGCTACACCTTC. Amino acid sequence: CASSFRDRGLTGYTF.

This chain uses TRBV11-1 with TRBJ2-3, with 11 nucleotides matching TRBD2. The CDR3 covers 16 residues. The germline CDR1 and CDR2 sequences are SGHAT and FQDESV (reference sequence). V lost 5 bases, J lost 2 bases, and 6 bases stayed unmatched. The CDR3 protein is CASSSPSGGTTDTQYF. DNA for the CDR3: TGTGCCAGCAGCAGTCCTAGCGGGGGGACCACAGATACGCAGTATTTT.

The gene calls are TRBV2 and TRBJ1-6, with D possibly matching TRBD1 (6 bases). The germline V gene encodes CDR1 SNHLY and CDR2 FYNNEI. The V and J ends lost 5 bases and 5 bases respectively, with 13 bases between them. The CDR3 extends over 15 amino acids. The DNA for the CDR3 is TGTGCCAGCAGTCAGACAGGAGACAATAATTCACCCCTCCACTTT. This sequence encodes CASSQTGDNNSPLHF.

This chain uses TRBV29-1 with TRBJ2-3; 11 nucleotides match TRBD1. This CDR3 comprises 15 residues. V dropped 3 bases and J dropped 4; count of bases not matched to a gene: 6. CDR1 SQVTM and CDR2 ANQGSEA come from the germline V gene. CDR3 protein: CSVDRDRGVSDTQYF. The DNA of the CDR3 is TGCAGCGTTGATAGGGACAGGGGGGTGTCAGATACGCAGTATTTT.

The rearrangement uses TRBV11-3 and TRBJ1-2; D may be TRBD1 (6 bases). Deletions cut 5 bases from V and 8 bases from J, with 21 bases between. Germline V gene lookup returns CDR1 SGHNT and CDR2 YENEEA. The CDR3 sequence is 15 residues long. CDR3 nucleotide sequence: TGTGCCAGCAGCCCCTCCGCGGGCAGGGGCCAGGGCTACACCTTC. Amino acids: CASSPSAGRGQGYTF.

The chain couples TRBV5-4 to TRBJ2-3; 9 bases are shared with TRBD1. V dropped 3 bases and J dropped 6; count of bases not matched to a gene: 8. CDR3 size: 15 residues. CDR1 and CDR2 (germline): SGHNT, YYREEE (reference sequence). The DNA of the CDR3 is TGTGCCAGCAGCTCTCCGACAGGGGGGAGGGATACGCAGTATTTT. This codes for CASSSPTGGRDTQYF.

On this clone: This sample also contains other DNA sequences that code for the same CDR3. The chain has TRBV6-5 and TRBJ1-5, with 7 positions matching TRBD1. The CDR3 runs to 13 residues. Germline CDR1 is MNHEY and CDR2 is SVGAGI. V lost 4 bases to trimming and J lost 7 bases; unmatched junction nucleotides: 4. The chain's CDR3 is CASSSGGRQPQHF. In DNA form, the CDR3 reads TGTGCCAGCAGTTCAGGGGGGAGACAGCCCCAGCATTTT.

CDR3 sequence: CASSDTRSGRGAWSPLHF. CDR3 sequence (DNA): TGTGCCAGCAGCGATACCCGAAGTGGTCGGGGGGCCTGGTCACCCCTCCACTTT. The J gene is TRBJ1-6, the V gene TRBV6-2 or TRBV6-3; D perhaps matches TRBD1 (6 bases). V was trimmed by 6 bases and J by 10 bases, leaving 28 bases between them. CDR3 length: 18 residues. Germline V gene sequence: CDR1 MNHEY, CDR2 SVGEGT.

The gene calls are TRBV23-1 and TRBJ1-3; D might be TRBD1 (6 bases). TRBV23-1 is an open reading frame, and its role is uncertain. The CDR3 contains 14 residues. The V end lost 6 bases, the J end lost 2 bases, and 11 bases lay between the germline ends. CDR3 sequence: CASSTGTAGNTIYF. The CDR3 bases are TGCGCCAGCAGCACAGGGACGGCTGGAAACACCATATATTTT.

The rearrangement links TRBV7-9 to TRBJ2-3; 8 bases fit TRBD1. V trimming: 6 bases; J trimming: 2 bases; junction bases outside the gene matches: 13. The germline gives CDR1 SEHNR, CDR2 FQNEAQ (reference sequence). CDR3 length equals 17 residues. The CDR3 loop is CASRATGTGYPTDTQYF. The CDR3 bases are TGTGCCAGCAGGGCTACCGGGACAGGTTACCCCACAGATACGCAGTATTTT.